This entry lists 3 T cell receptor beta chains sequenced from one sample in a study of shared clonotypes between healthy human individuals. Some clones are missing from TCRdb's copy, which holds only in-frame ones; the method was immunoSEQ multiplex PCR. The repertoire includes a few million clones, approximately 94% of them detected once, and around 0.13% sits in the top ten. Sequenced: naive CD4+ T cells sorted from blood. Subset of the sample: CD45RA+ positively selected. These receptors were obtained from a man between 18 and 35 years old in good health.

A word on this clone: This sample also contains other DNA sequences that code for the same CDR3. This rearrangement joins TRBV5-1 to TRBJ2-1; tentative D call: TRBD2 (6 bases). This CDR3 comprises 13 residues. Trimming removed 3 bases at V and 5 bases at J, with 9 bases between. The V gene's germline CDR1 is SGHRS and CDR2 YFSETQ. CDR3 in DNA: TGCGCCAGCAGCTCGGGACTCGACAATGAGCAGTTCTTC. It yields the protein CASSSGLDNEQFF.

This chain links TRBV2 with TRBJ2-7, with 12 positions matching TRBD2. CDR1 and CDR2 from the germline V gene are SNHLY and FYNNEI. The CDR3 has 15 residues. With 4 bases clipped from V and 5 bases from J, the junction kept 6 bases outside the gene matches. The CDR3 spells CASSGGTSGSNEQYF. The CDR3 DNA sequence: TGTGCCAGCAGTGGGGGGACTAGCGGGTCCAACGAGCAGTACTTC. Full variable domain (rest looked up from reference TRBV2 and TRBJ2-7): EPEVTQTPSHQVTQMGQEVILRCVPISNHLYFYWYRQILGQKVEFLVSFYNNEISEKSEIFDDQFSVERPDGSNFTLKIRSTKLEDSAMYFCASSGGTSGSNEQYFGPGTRLTVT.

This clone has just one count. At one boundary the junction diverges from the germline segment, which might be a read error. The J gene is TRBJ2-2, the V gene TRBV7-7, with 13 bases fitting TRBD2. The CDR3 contains 16 residues. CDR1 SSHAT and CDR2 FNYEAQ come from the germline V gene (reference sequence). The CDR3 here is CASSRLAGGNTGELFF. DNA for the CDR3: TGTGCTAGCAGCCGACTAGCGGGGGGGAACACCGGGGAGCTGTTTTTT.